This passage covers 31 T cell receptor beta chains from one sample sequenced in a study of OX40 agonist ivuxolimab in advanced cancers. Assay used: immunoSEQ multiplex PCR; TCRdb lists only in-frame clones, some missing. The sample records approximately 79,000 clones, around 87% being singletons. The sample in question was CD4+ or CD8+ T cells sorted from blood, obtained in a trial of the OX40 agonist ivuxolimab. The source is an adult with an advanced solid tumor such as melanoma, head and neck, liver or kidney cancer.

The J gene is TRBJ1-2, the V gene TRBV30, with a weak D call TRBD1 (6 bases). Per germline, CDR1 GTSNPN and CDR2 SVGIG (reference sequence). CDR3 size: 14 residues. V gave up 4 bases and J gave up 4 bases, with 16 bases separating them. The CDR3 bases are TGTGCCTGGAAGGGGGATAGAACCAGCTATGGCTACACCTTC. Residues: CAWKGDRTSYGYTF.

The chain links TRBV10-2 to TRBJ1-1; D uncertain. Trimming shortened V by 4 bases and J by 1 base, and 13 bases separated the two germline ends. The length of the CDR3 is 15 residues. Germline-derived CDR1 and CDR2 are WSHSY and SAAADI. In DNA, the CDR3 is TGCGCCAGCAGTGGCAGCAGGAGGGCGAACACTGAAGCTTTCTTT. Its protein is CASSGSRRANTEAFF.

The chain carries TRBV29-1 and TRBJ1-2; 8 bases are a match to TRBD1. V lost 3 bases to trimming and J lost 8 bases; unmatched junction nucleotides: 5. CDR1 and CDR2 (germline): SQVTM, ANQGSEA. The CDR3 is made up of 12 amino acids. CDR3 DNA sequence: TGCAGCGTTGATCCAGGGGGCGAAGGCTACACCTTC. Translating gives CSVDPGGEGYTF.

The chain's CDR3 is CSVGQNYGYTF. DNA for the CDR3: TGCAGCGTTGGACAGAACTATGGCTACACCTTC. The chain links TRBV29-1 to TRBJ1-2; D is possibly TRBD1 (5 bases). The CDR3 length is 11 residues. CDR1 and CDR2 from the germline V gene are SQVTM and ANQGSEA. The V gene lost 4 bases and the J gene lost 2 bases, with 5 bases spanning the gap.

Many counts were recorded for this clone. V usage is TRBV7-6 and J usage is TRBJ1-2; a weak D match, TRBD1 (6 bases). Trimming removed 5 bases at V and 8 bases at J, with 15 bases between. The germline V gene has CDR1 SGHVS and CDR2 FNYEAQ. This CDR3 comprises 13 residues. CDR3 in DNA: TGTGCCAGCAGCCCAATACAGGGTCACGGCTACACCTTC. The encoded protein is CASSPIQGHGYTF. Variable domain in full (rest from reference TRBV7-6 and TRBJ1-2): GAGVSQSPRYKVTKRGQDVALRCDPISGHVSLYWYRQALGQGPEFLTYFNYEAQQDKSGLPNDRFSAERPEGSISTLTIQRTEQRDSAMYRCASSPIQGHGYTFGSGTRLTVV.

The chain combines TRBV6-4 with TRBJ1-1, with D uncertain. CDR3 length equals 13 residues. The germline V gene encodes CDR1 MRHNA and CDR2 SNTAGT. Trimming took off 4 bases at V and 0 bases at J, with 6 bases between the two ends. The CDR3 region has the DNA TGTGCCAGCAGTGTATGGATGAACACTGAAGCTTTCTTT. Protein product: CASSVWMNTEAFF.

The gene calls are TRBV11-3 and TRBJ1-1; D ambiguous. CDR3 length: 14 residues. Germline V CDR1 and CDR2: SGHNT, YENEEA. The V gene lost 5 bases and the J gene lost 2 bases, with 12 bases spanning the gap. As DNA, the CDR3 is TGTGCCAGCAGCAGGGAGGGCGGTAACACTGAAGCTTTCTTT. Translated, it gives CASSREGGNTEAFF. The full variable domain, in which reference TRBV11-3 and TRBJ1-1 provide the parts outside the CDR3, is EAGVVQSPRYKIIEKKQPVAFWCNPISGHNTLYWYLQNLGQGPELLIRYENEEAVDDSQLPKDRFSAERLKGVDSTLKIQPAELGDSAVYLCASSREGGNTEAFFGQGTRLTVV.

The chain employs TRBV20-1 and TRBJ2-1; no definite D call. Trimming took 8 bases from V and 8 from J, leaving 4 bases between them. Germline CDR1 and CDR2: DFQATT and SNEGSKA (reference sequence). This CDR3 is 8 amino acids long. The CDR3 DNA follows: TGCAGTTCCTATGAGCAGTTCTTC. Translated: CSSYEQFF.

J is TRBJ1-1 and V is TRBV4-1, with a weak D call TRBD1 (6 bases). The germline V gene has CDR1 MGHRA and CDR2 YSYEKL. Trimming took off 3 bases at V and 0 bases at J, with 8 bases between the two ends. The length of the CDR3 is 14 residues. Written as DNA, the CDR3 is TGCGCCAGCAGCCAGACAGGAGTGAACACTGAAGCTTTCTTT. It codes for CASSQTGVNTEAFF.

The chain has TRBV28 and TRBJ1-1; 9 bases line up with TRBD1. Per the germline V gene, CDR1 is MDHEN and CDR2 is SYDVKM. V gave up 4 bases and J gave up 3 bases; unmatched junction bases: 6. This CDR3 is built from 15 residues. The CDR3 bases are TGTGCCAGCAGTTCCCTGACAGGGGGTTACACTGAAGCTTTCTTT. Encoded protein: CASSSLTGGYTEAFF.

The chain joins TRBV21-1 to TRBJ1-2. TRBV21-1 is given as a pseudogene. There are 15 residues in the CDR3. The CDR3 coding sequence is TGTGCCTCCCGGGCCTACGAACCGAACAACTATGGCTACACCTTC. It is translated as CASRAYEPNNYGYTF.

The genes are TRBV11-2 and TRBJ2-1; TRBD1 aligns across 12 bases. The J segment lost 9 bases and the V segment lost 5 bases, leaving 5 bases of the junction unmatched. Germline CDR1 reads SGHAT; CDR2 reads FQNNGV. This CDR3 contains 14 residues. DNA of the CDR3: TGTGCCAGCAGCCGGGACAGGGGGCATAGTGAGCAGTTCTTC. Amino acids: CASSRDRGHSEQFF. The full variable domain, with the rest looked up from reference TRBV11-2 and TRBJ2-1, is EAGVAQSPRYKIIEKRQSVAFWCNPISGHATLYWYQQILGQGPKLLIQFQNNGVVDDSQLPKDRFSAERLKGVDSTLKIQPAKLEDSAVYLCASSRDRGHSEQFFGPGTRLTVL.

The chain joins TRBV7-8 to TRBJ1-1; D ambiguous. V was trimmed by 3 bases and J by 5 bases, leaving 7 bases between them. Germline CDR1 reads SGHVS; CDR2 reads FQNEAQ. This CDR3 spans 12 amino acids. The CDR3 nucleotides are TGTGCCAGCAGCTTGAGCGGGACTGAAGCTTTCTTT. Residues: CASSLSGTEAFF.

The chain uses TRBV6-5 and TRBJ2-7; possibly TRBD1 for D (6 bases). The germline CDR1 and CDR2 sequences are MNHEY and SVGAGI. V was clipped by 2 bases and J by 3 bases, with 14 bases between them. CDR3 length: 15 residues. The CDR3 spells CASSYDGTPLYEQYF. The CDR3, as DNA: TGTGCCAGCAGTTACGACGGGACACCTCTCTACGAGCAGTACTTC.

The CDR3 DNA reads as TGTGCCAGCAGGTTAGCGGGGGGGCCACCAGATACGCAGTATTTT. Encoded protein: CASRLAGGPPDTQYF. This chain uses TRBV27 with TRBJ2-3, with 11 bases lining up with TRBD2. After removal of 6 bases from V and 4 bases from J, the junction contained 6 bases not matched to a gene. The length of the CDR3 is 15 residues. CDR1 and CDR2 (germline): MNHEY, SMNVEV (reference sequence).

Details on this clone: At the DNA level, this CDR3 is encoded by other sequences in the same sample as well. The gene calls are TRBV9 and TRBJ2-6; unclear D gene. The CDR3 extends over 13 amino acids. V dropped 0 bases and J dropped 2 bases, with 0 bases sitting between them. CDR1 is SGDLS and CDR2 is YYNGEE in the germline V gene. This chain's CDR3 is CASSVAGANVLTF. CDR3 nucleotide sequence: TGTGCCAGCAGCGTAGCTGGGGCCAACGTCCTGACTTTC.

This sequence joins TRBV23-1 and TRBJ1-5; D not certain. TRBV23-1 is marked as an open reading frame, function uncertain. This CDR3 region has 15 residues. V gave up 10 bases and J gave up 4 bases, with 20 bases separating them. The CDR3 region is CATPGTEGINQPQHF. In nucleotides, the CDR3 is TGCGCCACCCCGGGTACGGAGGGCATTAATCAGCCCCAGCATTTT.

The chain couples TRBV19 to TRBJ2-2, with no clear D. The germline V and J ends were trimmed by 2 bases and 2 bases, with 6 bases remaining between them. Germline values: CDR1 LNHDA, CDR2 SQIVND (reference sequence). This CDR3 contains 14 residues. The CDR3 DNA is TGTGCCAGTAGTATAAACACTAACACCGGGGAGCTGTTTTTT. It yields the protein CASSINTNTGELFF.

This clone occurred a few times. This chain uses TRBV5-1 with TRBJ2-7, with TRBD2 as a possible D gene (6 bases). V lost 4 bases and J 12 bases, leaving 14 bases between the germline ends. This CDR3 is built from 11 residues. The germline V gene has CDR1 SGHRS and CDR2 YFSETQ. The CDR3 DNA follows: TGCGCCAGCAGCGCCGGGGGATCCTGGTACTTC. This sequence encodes CASSAGGSWYF. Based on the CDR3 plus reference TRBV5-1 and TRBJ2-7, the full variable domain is KAGVTQTPRYLIKTRGQQVTLSCSPISGHRSVSWYQQTPGQGLQFLFEYFSETQRNKGNFPGRFSGRQFSNSRSEMNVSTLELGDSALYLCASSAGGSWYFGPGTRLTVT.

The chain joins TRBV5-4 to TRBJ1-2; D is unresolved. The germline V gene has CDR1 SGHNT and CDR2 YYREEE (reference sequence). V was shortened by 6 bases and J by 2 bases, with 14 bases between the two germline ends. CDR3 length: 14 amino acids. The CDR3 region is CASTHSGRNYGYTF. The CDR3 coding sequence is TGTGCCAGCACCCATTCCGGTCGGAACTATGGCTACACCTTC.

The CDR3 region has the DNA TGTGCCAGCAGTGAAGTCGGCAGGGGGAATGACTACACCTTC. Protein sequence: CASSEVGRGNDYTF. The genes are TRBV6-1 and TRBJ1-2; 7 nucleotides line up with TRBD1. Germline V CDR1 and CDR2: MNHNS, SASEGT. The CDR3 has 14 residues. J gave up 10 bases and V 1 base, and 9 bases lay outside the gene matches.

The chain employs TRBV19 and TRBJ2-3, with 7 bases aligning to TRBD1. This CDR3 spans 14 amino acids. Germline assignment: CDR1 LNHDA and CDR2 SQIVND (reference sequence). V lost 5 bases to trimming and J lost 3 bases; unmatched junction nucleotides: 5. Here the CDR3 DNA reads TGTGCCAGTAGTTCTACAGGGGAGACAGATACGCAGTATTTT. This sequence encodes CASSSTGETDTQYF.

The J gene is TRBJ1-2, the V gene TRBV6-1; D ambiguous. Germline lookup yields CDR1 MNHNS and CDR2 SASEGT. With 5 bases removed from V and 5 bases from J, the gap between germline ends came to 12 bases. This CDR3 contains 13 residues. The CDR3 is CASSPDSAYGYTF. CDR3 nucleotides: TGTGCCAGCAGTCCAGACTCGGCTTATGGCTACACCTTC.

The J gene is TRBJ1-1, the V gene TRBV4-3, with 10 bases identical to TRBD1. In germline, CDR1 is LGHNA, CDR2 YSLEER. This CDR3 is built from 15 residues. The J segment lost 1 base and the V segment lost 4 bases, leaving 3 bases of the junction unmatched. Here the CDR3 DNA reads TGCGCCAGCAGCCCGACAGGGGGCTCGAACACTGAAGCTTTCTTT. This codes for CASSPTGGSNTEAFF.

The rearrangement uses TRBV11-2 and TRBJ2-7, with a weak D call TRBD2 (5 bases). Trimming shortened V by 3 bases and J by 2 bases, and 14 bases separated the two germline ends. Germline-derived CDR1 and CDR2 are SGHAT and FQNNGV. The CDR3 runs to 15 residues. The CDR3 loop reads CASSFLDLSAYEQYF. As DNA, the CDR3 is TGTGCCAGCAGCTTCCTGGACTTATCAGCCTACGAGCAGTACTTC.

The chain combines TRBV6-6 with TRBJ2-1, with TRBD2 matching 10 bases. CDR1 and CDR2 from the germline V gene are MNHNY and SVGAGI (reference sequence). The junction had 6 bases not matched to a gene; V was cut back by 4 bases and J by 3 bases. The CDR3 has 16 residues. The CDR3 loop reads CASSSPLAGSYNEQFF. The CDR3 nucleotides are TGTGCCAGCAGTTCCCCACTAGCGGGAAGCTACAATGAGCAGTTCTTC.

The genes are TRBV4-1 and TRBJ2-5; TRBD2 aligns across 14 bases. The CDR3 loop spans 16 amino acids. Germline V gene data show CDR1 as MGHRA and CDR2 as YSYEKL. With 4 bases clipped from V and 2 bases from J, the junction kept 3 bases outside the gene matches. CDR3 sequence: CASSLGTSGGQETQYF. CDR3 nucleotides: TGCGCCAGCAGCCTGGGGACTAGCGGGGGTCAAGAGACCCAGTACTTC.

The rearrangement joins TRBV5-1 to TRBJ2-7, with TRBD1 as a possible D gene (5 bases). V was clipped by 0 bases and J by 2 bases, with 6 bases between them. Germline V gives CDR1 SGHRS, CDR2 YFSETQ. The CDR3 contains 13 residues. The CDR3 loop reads CASSLADTYEQYF. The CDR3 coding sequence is TGCGCCAGCAGCTTGGCGGACACCTACGAGCAGTACTTC.

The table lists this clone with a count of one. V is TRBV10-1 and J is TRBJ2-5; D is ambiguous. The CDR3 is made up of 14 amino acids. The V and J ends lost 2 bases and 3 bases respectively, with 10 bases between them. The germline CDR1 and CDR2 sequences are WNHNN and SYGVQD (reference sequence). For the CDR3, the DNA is TGCGCCAGCAGTGAGAGCAAGGGTGAAGAGACCCAGTACTTC. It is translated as CASSESKGEETQYF.

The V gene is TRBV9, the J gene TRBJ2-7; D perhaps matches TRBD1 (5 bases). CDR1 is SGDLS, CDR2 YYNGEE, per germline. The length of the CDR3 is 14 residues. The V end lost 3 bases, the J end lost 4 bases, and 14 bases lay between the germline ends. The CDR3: CASSGGRVEYEQYF. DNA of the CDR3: TGTGCCAGCAGCGGGGGCAGGGTAGAATACGAGCAGTACTTC.

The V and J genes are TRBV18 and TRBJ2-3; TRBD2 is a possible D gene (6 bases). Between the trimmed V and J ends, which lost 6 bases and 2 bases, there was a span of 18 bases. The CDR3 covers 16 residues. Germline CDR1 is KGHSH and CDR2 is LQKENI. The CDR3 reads CASSQAWQRATDTQYF. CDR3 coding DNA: TGTGCCAGCTCTCAGGCGTGGCAGCGGGCCACAGATACGCAGTATTTT.